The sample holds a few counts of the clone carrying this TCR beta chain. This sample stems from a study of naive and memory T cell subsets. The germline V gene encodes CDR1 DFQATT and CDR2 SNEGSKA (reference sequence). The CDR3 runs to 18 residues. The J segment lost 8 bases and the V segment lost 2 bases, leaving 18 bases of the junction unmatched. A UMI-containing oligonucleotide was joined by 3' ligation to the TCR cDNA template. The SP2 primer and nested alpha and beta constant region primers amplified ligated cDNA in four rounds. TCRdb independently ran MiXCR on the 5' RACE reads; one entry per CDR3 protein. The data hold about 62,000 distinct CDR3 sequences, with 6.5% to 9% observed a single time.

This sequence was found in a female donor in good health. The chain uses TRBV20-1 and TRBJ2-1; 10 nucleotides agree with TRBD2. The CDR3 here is CSARSFNSGRPDWDEQFF. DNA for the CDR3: TGCAGTGCTAGATCATTCAATAGCGGGAGGCCCGATTGGGATGAGCAGTTCTTC.